Included here is one TCR beta chain sequence, with context. This sample is drawn from a study of blood T cell repertoires in COVID-19. The CDR3 loop spans 15 amino acids. Trimming pared 0 bases from V and 0 bases from J, leaving 8 bases between. Germline V gene data show CDR1 as KGHSH and CDR2 as LQKENI. Using immunoSEQ multiplex PCR, the repertoire was profiled, and TCRdb retains in-frame clones only, with some absent. This sample has roughly 250,000 clones, with approximately 83% found just once. Sequencing input: PBMCs or T cells enriched from blood (not recorded which). The chain joins TRBV18 to TRBJ1-1, with D hard to call. The TCR originated in a woman between 25 and 40 years old who had recovered from COVID-19. This chain's CDR3 is CASSPPNRLNTEAFF. The CDR3 DNA reads as TGTGCCAGCTCACCACCTAACAGATTGAACACTGAAGCTTTCTTT.